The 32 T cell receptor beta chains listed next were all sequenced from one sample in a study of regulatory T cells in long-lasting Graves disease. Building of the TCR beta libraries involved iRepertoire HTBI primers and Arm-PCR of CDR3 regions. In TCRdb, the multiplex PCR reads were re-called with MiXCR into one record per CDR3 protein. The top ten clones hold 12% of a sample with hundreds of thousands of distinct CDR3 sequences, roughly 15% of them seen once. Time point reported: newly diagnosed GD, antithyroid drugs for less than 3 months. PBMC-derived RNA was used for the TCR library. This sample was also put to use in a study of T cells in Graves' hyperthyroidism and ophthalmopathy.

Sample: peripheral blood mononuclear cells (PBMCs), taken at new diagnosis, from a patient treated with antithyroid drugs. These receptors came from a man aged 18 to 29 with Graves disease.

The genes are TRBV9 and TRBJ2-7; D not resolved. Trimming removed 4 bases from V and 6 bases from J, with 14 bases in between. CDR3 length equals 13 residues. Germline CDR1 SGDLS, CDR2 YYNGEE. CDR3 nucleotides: TGTGCCAGCAGCCCCGCGTACGACGGCGAGCAGTACTTC. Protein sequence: CASSPAYDGEQYF.

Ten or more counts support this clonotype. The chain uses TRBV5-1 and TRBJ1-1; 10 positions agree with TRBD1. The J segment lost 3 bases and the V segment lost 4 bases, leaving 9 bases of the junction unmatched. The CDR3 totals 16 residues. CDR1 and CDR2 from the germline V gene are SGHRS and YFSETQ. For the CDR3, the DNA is TGCGCCAGCAGCCCGATAGACAGGGGGCGAGACACTGAAGCTTTCTTT. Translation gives CASSPIDRGRDTEAFF.

CDR3 loop: CASSLESRGGSFYNEQFF. CDR3 in DNA: TGTGCCAGCAGCTTAGAATCCCGGGGGGGCAGTTTTTACAATGAGCAGTTCTTC. V is TRBV7-9 and J is TRBJ2-1, with TRBD2 matching 8 bases. Trimming at V came to 1 base and at J to 4 bases, leaving 12 bases not matched to a gene. The CDR3 consists of 18 residues. CDR1 and CDR2 from the germline V gene are SEHNR and FQNEAQ (reference sequence).

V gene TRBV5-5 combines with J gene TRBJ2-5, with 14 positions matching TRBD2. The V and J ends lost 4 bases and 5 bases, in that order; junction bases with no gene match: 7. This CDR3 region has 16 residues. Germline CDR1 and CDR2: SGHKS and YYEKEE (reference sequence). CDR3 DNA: TGTGCCAGCAGCCCCGGGACTAGCGGGAGTCTGGAGACCCAGTACTTC. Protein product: CASSPGTSGSLETQYF.

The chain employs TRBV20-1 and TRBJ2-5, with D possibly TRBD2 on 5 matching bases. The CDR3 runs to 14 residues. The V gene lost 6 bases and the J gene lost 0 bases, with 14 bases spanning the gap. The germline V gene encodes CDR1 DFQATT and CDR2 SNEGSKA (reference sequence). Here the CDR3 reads CSATTLLDQETQYF. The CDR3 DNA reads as TGCAGTGCGACCACCCTACTAGACCAAGAGACCCAGTACTTC.

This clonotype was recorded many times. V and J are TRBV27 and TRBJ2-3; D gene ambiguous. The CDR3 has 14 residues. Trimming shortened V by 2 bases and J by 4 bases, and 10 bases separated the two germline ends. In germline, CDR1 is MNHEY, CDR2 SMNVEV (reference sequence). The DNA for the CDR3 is TGTGCCAGCAGTTTAGGGTGGATGGCAGATACGCAGTATTTT. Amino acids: CASSLGWMADTQYF.

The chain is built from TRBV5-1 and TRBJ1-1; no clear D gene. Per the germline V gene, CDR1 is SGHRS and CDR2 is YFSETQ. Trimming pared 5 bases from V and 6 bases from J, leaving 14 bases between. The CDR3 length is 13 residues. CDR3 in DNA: TGCGCCAGCAGTTCGACATTTGATTCTGAAGCTTTCTTT. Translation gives CASSSTFDSEAFF.

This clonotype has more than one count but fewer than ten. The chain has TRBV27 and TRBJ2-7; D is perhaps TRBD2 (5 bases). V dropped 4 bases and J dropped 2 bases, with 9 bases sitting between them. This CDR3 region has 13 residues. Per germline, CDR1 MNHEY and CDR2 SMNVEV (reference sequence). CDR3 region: CASSYGKTYEQYF. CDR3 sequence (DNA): TGTGCCAGCAGTTACGGGAAAACCTACGAGCAGTACTTC.

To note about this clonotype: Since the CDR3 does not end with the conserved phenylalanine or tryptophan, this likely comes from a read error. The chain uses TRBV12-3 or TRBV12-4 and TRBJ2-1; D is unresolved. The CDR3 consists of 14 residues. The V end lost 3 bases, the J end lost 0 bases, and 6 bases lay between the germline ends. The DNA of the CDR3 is TGTGCCAGCAGTTTTAGTGGCTCCTACAATGAGCAGTTCCTC. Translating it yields CASSFSGSYNEQFL.

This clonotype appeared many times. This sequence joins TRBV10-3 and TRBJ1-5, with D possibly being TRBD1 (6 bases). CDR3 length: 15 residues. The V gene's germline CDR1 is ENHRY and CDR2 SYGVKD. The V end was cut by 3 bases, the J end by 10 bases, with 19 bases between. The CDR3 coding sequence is TGTGCCATCAGTGAAGGGGGGGAACCGGCGACCCCCCAGCATTTT. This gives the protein CAISEGGEPATPQHF.

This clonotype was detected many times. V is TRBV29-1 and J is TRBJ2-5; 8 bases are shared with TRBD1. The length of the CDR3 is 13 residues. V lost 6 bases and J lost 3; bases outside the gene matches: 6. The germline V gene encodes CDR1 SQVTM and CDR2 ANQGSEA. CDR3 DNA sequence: TGCAGCGTCCGGGGACAGGAGGAAGAGACCCAGTACTTC. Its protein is CSVRGQEEETQYF.

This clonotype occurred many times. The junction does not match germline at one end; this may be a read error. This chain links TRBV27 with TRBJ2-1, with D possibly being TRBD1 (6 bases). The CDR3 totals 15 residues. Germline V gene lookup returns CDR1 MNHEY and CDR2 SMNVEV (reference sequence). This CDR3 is CASRNDRLAYNEQFF. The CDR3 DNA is TGCGCCAGCAGAAACGACAGGTTGGCGTACAATGAGCAGTTCTTC.

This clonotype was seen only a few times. The CDR3 region is CASSWGLDETQYF. The CDR3 DNA follows: TGTGCCAGCAGCTGGGGTCTAGATGAGACCCAGTACTTC. V is TRBV5-6 and J is TRBJ2-1; D gene unclear. The DNA end is a closer match to TRBJ2-5, so the J assignment may be wrong. This CDR3 region has 13 residues. Germline CDR1 reads SGHDT; CDR2 reads YYEEEE.

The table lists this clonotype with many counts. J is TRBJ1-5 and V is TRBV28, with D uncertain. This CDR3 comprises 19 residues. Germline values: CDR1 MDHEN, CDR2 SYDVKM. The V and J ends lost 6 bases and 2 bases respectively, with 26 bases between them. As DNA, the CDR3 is TGTGCCAGCAGGAGGGAAACCTCGCTCGGTCTTACCCGCAATCAGCCCCAGCATTTT. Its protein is CASRRETSLGLTRNQPQHF.

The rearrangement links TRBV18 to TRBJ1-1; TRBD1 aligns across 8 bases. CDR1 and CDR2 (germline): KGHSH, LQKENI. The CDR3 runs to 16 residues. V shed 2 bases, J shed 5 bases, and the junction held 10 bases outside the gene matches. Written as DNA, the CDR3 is TGTGCCAGCTCACCAAGACAGGGGAATTCGGCGACTGAAGCTTTCTTT. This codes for CASSPRQGNSATEAFF.

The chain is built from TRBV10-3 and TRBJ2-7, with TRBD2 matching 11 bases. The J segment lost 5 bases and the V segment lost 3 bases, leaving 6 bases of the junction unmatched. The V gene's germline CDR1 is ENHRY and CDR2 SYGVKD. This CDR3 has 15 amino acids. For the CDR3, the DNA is TGTGCCATCAGTGAAACTAGCGGGAGCGTCGACGAGCAGTACTTC. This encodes CAISETSGSVDEQYF.

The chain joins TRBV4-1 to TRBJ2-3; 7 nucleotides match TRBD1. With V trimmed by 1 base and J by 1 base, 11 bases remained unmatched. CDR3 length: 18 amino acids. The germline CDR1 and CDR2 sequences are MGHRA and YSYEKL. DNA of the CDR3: TGCGCCAGCAGCCAAGTTCTACTGACAGGGTTGGGCACAGATACGCAGTATTTT. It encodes CASSQVLLTGLGTDTQYF.

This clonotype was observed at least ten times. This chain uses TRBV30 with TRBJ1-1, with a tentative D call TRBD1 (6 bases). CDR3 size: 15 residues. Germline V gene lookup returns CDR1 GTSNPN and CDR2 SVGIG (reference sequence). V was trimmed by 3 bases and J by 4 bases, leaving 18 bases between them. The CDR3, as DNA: TGTGCCTGGAGGGGGGGGGGCGCATCGGGCACTGAAGCTTTCTTT. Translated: CAWRGGGASGTEAFF.

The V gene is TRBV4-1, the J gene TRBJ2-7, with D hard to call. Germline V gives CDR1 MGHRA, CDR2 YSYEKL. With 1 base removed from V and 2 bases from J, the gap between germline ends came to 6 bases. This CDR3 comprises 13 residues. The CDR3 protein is CASSQAQTYEQYF. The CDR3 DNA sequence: TGCGCCAGCAGCCAAGCCCAAACCTACGAGCAGTACTTC.

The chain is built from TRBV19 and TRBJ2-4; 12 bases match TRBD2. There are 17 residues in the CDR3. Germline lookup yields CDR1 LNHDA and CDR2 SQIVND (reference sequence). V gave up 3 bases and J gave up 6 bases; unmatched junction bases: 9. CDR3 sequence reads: CASSIGLAGGLGNIQYF. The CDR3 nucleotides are TGTGCCAGTAGTATCGGCCTAGCGGGAGGGCTTGGAAACATTCAGTACTTC.

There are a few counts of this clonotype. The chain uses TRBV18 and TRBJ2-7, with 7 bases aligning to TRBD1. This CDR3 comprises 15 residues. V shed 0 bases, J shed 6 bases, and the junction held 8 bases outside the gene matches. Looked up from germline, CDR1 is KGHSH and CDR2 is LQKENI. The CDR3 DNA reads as TGTGCCAGCTCACCACCGGGGACAGTAGGGTTCGAGCAGTACTTC. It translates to CASSPPGTVGFEQYF.

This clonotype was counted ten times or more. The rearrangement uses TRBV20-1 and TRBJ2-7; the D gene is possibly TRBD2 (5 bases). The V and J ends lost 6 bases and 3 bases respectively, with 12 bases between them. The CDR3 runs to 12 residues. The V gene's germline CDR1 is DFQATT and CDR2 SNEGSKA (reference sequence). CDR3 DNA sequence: TGCAGTGCGGGTGACGGGGACTACGAGCAGTACTTC. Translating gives CSAGDGDYEQYF.

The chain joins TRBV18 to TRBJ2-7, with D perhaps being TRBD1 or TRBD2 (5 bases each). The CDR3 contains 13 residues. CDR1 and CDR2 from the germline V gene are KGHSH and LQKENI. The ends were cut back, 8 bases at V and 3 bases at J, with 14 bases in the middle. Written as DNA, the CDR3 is TGTGCCAGCCAAACCCGGGGCAGCTACGAGCAGTACTTC. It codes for CASQTRGSYEQYF.

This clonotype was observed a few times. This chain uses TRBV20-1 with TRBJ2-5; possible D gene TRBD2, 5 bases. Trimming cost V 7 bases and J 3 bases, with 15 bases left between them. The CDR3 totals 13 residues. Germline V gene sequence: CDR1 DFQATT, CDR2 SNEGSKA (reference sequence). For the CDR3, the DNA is TGCAGTGTTCCTACAGCGAGGGAAGAGACCCAGTACTTC. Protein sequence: CSVPTAREETQYF.

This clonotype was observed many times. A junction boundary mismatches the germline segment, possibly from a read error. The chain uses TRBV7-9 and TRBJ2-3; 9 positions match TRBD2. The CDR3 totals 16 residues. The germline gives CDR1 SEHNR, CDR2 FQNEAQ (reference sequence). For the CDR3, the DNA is TGTGCCAGCAGCTTAGCGGTCGGGACTAGCACAAATACGCAGTATTTT. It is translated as CASSLAVGTSTNTQYF.

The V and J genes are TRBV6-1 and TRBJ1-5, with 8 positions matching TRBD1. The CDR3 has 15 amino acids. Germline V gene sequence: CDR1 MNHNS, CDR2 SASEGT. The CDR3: CASGQGIDSNQPQHF. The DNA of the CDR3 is TGTGCTTCTGGACAGGGCATTGATAGCAATCAGCCCCAGCATTTT.

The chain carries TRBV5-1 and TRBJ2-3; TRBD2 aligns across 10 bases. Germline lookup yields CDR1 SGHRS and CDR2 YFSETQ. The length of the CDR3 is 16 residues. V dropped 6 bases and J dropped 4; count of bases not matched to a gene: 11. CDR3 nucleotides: TGCGCCAGCACCCCGATTCGAGCGGGAGGGGCAGATACGCAGTATTTT. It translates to CASTPIRAGGADTQYF.

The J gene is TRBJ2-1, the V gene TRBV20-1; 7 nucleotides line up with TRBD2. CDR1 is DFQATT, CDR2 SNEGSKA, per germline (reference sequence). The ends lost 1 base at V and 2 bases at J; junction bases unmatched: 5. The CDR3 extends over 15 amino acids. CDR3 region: CSARGPSGAYNEQFF. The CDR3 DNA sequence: TGCAGTGCTAGAGGCCCTAGCGGAGCCTACAATGAGCAGTTCTTC.

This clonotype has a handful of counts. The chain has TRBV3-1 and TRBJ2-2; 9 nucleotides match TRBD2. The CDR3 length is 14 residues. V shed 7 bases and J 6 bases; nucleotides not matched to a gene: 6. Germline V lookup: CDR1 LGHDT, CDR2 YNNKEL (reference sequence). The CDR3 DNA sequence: TGTGCCAGCAATCTAGCGGGAACGGCCGGGGAGCTGTTTTTT. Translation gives CASNLAGTAGELFF.

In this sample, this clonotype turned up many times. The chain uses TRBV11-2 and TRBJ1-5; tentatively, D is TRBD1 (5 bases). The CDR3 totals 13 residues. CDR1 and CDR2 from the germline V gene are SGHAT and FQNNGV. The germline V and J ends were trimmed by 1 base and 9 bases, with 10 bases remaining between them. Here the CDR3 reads CASSLGGGRPQHF. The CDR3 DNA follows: TGTGCCAGCAGCTTAGGGGGGGGACGGCCCCAGCATTTT.

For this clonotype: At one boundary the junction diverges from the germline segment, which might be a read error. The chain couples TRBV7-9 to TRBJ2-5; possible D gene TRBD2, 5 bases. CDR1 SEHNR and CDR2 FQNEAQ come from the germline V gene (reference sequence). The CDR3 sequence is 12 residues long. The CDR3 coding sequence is TGTGCCAGCAGTGGGGAGCAGTACGAGCAGCACTTC. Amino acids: CASSGEQYEQHF.

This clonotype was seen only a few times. The CDR3: CASSPQSITATDTQYF. The CDR3 DNA reads as TGTGCCAGCAGCCCTCAGTCAATCACCGCCACAGATACGCAGTATTTT. The V and J genes are TRBV7-9 and TRBJ2-3; no firm D call. The CDR3 spans 16 residues. The ends were cut back, 5 bases at V and 2 bases at J, with 17 bases in the middle. The germline CDR1 and CDR2 sequences are SEHNR and FQNEAQ (reference sequence).